These 4 T cell receptor beta chains came from one sample sequenced in a study of cytomegalovirus exposure and HLA in healthy donors. PCR employed 60 Vbeta and 13 Jbeta primers. The assay was immunoSEQ multiplex PCR, and TCRdb's table has in-frame clones only and misses some. This repertoire shows tens of thousands of clones, about four fifths found once; its top ten account for 3.5% to 4%. Sequencing was done on a sample of PBMCs. All receptors come from a woman aged 40 to 50 in good health and CMV-seronegative.

This clone occurred a few times. The V call is TRBV28, the J call TRBJ2-2; 9 bases match TRBD2. There are 19 residues in the CDR3. Germline CDR1 and CDR2: MDHEN and SYDVKM. J lost 5 bases, V lost 1 base, and 14 bases had no gene match. CDR3 in amino acids: CASSLSLFSGSSMTGELFF. DNA of the CDR3: TGTGCCAGCAGTTTATCCCTCTTTAGCGGGAGTTCAATGACCGGGGAGCTGTTTTTT.

This clone has just a few counts. The chain is built from TRBV27 and TRBJ2-3; no definite D call. CDR3 length: 17 amino acids. Germline CDR1 MNHEY, CDR2 SMNVEV (reference sequence). Trimming left V 1 base short and J 0 bases short, with 14 bases between. CDR3 nucleotide sequence: TGTGCCAGCAGTTTATGGAAAATGTCGGGTAGCACAGATACGCAGTATTTT. Its translation is CASSLWKMSGSTDTQYF.

This clone has only one observation. The chain uses TRBV7-9 and TRBJ2-1, with 10 bases aligning to TRBD2. This CDR3 is built from 17 residues. The junction had 9 bases not matched to a gene; V was cut back by 5 bases and J by 2 bases. The germline gives CDR1 SEHNR, CDR2 FQNEAQ (reference sequence). CDR3 bases: TGTGCCAGCAGCCCACTAGCGGGAAAGTTCACCTACAATGAGCAGTTCTTC. As protein: CASSPLAGKFTYNEQFF.

V usage is TRBV6-5 and J usage is TRBJ2-7, with unresolved D. The CDR3 sequence is 13 residues long. Trimming took off 2 bases at V and 0 bases at J, with 5 bases between the two ends. Germline-derived CDR1 and CDR2 are MNHEY and SVGAGI. CDR3 DNA: TGTGCCAGCAGTTACGCGTACTCCTACGAGCAGTACTTC. Its protein product is CASSYAYSYEQYF.